Sequencing of this TCR beta chain was carried out in a study of Graves' ophthalmopathy and Graves' hyperthyroidism. Regarding the study as a whole: Its predictions of ophthalmopathy progression gave the model approximately 65% sensitivity and approximately 72% specificity. Most thyroid clonotypes with frequency above 0.001 were detected in blood too.

This CDR3 is 11 amino acids long. V shed 2 bases and J shed 13 bases, with 11 bases lying between them. CDR1 MNHEY and CDR2 SVGAGI come from the germline V gene. This clonotype appeared many times. The antigen is undetermined. Researchers took RNA transcripts and amplified TCR beta CDR3 regions from them. Second-round multiplex PCR came after a first-round RT-PCR that employed HTBI primers. TCRdb re-called the multiplex PCR reads with MiXCR, one entry per CDR3 protein. The sample records about 700,000 distinct CDR3 sequences, over 40% being singletons. Excluded were patients with other autoimmune diseases, uncontrolled infections, pregnancy or lactation.

The receptor's source is an adult man with Graves' ophthalmopathy. The sample taken for sequencing was peripheral blood. The gene calls are TRBV6-5 and TRBJ2-5; no firm D call. CDR3 sequence (DNA): TGTGCCAGCAGTTACCAGGACCTTCGGTACTTC. This gives the protein CASSYQDLRYF.